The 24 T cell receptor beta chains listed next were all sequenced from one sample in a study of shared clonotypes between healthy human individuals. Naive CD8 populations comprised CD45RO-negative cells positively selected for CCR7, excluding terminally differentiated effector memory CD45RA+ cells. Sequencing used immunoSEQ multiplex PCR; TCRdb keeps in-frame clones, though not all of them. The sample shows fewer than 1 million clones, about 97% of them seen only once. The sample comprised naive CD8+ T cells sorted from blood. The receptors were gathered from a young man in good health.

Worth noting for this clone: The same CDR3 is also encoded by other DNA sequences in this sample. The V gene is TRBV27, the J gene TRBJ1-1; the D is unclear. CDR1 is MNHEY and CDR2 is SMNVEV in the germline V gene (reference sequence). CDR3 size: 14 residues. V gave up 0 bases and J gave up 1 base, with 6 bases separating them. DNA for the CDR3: TGTGCCAGCAGTTTATCAGGAGGGAACACTGAAGCTTTCTTT. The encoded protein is CASSLSGGNTEAFF.

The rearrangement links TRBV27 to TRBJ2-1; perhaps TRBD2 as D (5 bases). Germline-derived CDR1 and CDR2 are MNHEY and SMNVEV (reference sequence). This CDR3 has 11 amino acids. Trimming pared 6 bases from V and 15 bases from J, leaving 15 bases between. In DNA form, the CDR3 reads TGTGCCAGCAGCTTCCGGGATAGTTGGTTCTTC. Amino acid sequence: CASSFRDSWFF.

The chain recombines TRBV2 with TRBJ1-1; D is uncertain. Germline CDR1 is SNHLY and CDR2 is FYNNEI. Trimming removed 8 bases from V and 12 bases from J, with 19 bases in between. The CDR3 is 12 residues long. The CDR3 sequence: CASEDSTHLTFF. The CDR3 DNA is TGTGCCAGCGAGGACTCCACTCATTTAACTTTCTTT.

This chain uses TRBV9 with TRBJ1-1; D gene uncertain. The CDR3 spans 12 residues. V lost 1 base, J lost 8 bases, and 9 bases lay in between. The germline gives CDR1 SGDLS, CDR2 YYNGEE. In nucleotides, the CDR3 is TGTGCCAGCAGCGTATTAGGCCAGGAAGCTTTCTTT. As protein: CASSVLGQEAFF.

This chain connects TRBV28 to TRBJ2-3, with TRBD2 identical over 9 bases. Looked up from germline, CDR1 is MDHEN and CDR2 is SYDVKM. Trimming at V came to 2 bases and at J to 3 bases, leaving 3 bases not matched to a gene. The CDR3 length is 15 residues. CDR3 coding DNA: TGTGCCAGCAGTTTAGTAGCGGGAGTAACAGATACGCAGTATTTT. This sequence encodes CASSLVAGVTDTQYF.

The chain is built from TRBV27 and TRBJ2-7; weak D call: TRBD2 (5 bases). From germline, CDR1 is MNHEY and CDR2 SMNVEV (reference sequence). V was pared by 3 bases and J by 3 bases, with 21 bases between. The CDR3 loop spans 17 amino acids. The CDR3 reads CASSLSMSGELSYEQYF. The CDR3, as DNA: TGTGCCAGCAGTTTGTCAATGAGCGGTGAATTGAGCTACGAGCAGTACTTC.

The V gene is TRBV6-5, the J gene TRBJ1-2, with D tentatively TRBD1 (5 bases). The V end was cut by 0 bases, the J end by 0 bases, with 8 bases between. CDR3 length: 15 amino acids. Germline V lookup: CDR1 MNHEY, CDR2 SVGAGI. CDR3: CASSYSYRTNYGYTF. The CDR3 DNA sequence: TGTGCCAGCAGTTACTCGTACAGGACTAACTATGGCTACACCTTC.

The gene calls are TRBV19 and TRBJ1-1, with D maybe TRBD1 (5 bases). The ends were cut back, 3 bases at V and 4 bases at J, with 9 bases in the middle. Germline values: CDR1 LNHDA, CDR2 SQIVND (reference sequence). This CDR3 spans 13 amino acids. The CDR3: CASSIGGFTEAFF. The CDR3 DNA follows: TGTGCCAGTAGTATTGGGGGGTTCACTGAAGCTTTCTTT.

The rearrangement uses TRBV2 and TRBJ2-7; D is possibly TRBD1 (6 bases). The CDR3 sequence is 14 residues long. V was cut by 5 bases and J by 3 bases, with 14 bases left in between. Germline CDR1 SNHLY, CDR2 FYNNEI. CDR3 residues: CASSLTGLNYEQYF. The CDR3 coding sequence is TGTGCCAGCAGTCTCACAGGGTTGAACTACGAGCAGTACTTC.

The CDR3 sequence is CASSYRGRTDTQYF. CDR3 in DNA: TGTGCCAGCAGTTACAGGGGGCGCACAGATACGCAGTATTTT. The J gene is TRBJ2-3, the V gene TRBV27; 9 bases align to TRBD1. J lost 1 base, V lost 4 bases, and 0 bases had no gene match. The CDR3 runs 14 residues. Germline CDR1 reads MNHEY; CDR2 reads SMNVEV (reference sequence).

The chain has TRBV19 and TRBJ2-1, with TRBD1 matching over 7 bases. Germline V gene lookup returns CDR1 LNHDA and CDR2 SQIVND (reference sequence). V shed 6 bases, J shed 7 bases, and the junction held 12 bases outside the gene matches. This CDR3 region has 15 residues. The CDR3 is CASRITGAFSNEQFF. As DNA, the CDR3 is TGTGCCAGTAGGATTACAGGGGCCTTTTCAAATGAGCAGTTCTTC.

CDR3 loop: CASSQPDGARETQYF. DNA of the CDR3: TGCGCCAGCAGCCAACCGGACGGGGCGCGAGAGACCCAGTACTTC. The chain carries TRBV4-1 and TRBJ2-5, with D perhaps matching TRBD1 or TRBD2 (5 bases each). The CDR3 spans 15 residues. The germline V gene encodes CDR1 MGHRA and CDR2 YSYEKL. Deletions cut 2 bases from V and 4 bases from J, with 14 bases between.

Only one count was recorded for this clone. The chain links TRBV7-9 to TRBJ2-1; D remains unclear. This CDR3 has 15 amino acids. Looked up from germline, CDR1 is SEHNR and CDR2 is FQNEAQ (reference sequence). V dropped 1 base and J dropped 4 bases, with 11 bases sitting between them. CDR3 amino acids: CASSLVEDYYNEQFF. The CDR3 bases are TGTGCCAGCAGCTTAGTAGAGGATTATTACAATGAGCAGTTCTTC. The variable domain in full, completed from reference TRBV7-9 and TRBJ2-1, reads DTGVSQNPRHKITKRGQNVTFRCDPISEHNRLYWYRQTLGQGPEFLTYFQNEAQLEKSRLLSDRFSAERPKGSFSTLEIQRTEQGDSAMYLCASSLVEDYYNEQFFGPGTRLTVL.

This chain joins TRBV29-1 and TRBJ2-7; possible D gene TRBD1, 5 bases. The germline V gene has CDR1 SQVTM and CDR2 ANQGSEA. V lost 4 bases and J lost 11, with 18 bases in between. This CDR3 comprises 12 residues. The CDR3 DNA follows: TGCAGCGTTGTTGCCCTTGACAGCCGCGAGTACTTC. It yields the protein CSVVALDSREYF.

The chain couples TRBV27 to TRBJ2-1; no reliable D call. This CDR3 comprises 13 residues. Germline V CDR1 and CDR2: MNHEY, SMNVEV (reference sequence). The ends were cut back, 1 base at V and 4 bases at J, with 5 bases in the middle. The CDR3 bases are TGTGCCAGCAGTTTATTCGGATACAATGAGCAGTTCTTC. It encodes CASSLFGYNEQFF.

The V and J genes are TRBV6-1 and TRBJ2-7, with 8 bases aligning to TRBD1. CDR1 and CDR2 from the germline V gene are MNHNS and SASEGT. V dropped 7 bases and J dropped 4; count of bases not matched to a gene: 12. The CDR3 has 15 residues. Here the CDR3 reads CASTEGDRTTYEQYF. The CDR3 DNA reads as TGTGCCAGCACCGAGGGGGACAGGACGACATACGAGCAGTACTTC.

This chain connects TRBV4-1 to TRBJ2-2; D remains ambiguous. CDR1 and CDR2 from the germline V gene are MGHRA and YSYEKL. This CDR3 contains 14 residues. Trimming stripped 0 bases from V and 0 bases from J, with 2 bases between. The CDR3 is CASSQETNTGELFF. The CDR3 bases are TGCGCCAGCAGCCAAGAAACGAACACCGGGGAGCTGTTTTTT.

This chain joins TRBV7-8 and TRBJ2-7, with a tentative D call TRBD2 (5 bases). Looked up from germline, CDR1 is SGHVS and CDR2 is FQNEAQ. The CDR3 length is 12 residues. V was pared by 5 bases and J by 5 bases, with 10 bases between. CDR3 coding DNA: TGTGCCAGCAGCCCTAGCATAGACGAGCAGTACTTC. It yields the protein CASSPSIDEQYF.

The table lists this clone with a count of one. CDR3 sequence reads: CSGWAGVAGELFF. CDR3 coding DNA: TGCAGCGGATGGGCGGGAGTTGCCGGGGAGCTGTTTTTT. The rearrangement links TRBV29-1 to TRBJ2-2; 7 bases fit TRBD2. Germline CDR1 reads SQVTM; CDR2 reads ANQGSEA. The length of the CDR3 is 13 residues. With V trimmed by 7 bases and J by 6 bases, 8 bases remained unmatched.

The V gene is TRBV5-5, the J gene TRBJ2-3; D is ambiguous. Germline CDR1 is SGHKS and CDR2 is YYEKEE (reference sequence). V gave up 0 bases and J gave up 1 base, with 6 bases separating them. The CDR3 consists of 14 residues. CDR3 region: CASSLADRTDTQYF. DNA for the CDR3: TGTGCCAGCAGCTTGGCTGATCGCACAGATACGCAGTATTTT.

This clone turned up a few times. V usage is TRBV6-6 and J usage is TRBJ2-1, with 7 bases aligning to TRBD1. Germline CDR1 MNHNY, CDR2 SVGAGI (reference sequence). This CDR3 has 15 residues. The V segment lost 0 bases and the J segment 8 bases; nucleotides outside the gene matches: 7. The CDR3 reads CASSYSREQGYEQFF. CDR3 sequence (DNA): TGTGCCAGCAGTTACTCGAGGGAACAGGGGTATGAGCAGTTCTTC.

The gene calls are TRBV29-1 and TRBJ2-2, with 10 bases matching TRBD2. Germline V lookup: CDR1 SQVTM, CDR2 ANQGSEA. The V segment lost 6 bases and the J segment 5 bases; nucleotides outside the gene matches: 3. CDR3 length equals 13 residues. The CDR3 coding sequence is TGCAGCGTGAGCGGGAGGGGAACCGGGGAGCTGTTTTTT. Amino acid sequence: CSVSGRGTGELFF.

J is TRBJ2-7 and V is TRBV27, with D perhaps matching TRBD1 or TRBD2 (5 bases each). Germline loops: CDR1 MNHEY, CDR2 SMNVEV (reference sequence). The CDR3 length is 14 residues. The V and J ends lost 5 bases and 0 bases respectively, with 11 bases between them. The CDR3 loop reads CASSLNGGSYEQYF. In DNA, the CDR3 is TGTGCCAGCAGTCTCAATGGGGGCTCCTACGAGCAGTACTTC.

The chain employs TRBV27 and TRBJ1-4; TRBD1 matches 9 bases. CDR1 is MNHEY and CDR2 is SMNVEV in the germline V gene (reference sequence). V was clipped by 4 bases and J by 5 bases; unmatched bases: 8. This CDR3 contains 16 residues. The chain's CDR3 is CASSSAGQGRNEKLFF. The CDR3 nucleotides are TGTGCCAGCAGTTCCGCAGGACAGGGGCGAAATGAAAAACTGTTTTTT. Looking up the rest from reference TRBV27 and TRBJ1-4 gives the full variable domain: EAQVTQNPRYLITVTGKKLTVTCSQNMNHEYMSWYRQDPGLGLRQIYYSMNVEVTDKGDVPEGYKVSRKEKRNFPLILESPSPNQTSLYFCASSSAGQGRNEKLFFGSGTQLSVL.